This T cell receptor beta chain was obtained from a study of T cells expressing NK-cell markers. Looking at the study overall: Serological testing identified seven of the eight sequenced donors as HCMV-seropositive and one as seronegative. Findings and caveats of the study: In a group of about six donors, dominant NKG2C+ clonotypes represented about 1.0-7.0% of CD8+ T cells.

Reprocessing the 5' RACE reads, TCRdb reports a single entry for every CDR3 protein and omits DNA. This repertoire comprises over 150,000 distinct CDR3 sequences; its ten largest clones make up around 20%. Worth noting for this clonotype: Its target is not known.

The sample consisted of blood T cells: a sorted CD56 or NKG2C T cell subset, CD4+ or CD8+ T cells, or bulk PBMC T cells (not recorded which). This TCR came from a man aged 18-69 years in good health.

The CDR3: CASSVTGTSGGPSYEQYF. This chain connects TRBV2 to TRBJ2-7; checking the TCRdb D call of TRBD2 is not possible without DNA. CDR1 SNHLY and CDR2 FYNNEI come from the germline V gene. The CDR3 consists of 18 residues.